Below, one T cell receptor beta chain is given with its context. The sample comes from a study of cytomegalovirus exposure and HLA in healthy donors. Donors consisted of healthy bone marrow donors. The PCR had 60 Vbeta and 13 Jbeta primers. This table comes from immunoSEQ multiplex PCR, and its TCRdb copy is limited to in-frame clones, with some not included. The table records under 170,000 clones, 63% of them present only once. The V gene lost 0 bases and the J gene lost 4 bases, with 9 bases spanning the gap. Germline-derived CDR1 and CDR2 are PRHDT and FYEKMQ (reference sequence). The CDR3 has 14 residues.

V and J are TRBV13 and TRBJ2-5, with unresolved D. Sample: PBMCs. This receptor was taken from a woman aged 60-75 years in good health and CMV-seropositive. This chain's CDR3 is CASSLGSGGETQYF. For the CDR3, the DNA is TGTGCCAGCAGCTTAGGCTCGGGTGGAGAGACCCAGTACTTC.